This is a list of T cell receptor beta chains from one sample in a study of immune evolution from preneoplasia to lung adenocarcinoma. The assay was immunoSEQ multiplex PCR, and TCRdb's table has in-frame clones only and misses some. The sample carries thousands of clones, around 83% recorded once. Input material: FFPE invasive lung adenocarcinoma tissue. Receptor source: a person between 45 and 75 years old with lung adenocarcinoma. Each CDR3 is given with its conserved first and last residue. D genes are given only for firm matches. Clone size is not always given. Where it is, it says once, few, many or a class for expanded clones.

J gene | D gene | clone size | V gene | CDR3 DNA | CDR3 protein
TRBJ2-1 | - | - | TRBV5-1 | TGCGCCAGCAGTTCCACTAGTTACAATGAGCAGTTCTTC | CASSSTSYNEQFF
TRBJ2-3 | - | - | TRBV19 | TGTGCCAGTAGTTCGTCTCACACAGATACGCAGTATTTT | CASSSSHTDTQYF
TRBJ2-7 | TRBD2 | - | TRBV4-2 | TGTGCCAGCAGCCTAGCGGGAGGGATCGAGCAGTACTTC | CASSLAGGIEQYF
TRBJ1-1 | - | - | TRBV10-2 | TGCGCCAGCAGCCTACAGGGTAGGACTGAAGCTTTCTTT | CASSLQGRTEAFF
TRBJ2-1 | TRBD1 | - | TRBV19 | TGTGCCAGTAGTACCAGGACAGGGTCGGGCTCCTACAATGAGCAGTTCTTC | CASSTRTGSGSYNEQFF
TRBJ2-7 | TRBD1 | - | TRBV18 | TGTGCCAGCTCACTCGGGACAGGGGTATCCTACGAGCAGTACTTC | CASSLGTGVSYEQYF
TRBJ1-1 | TRBD1 | - | TRBV14 | TGTGCCAGCAGCCAAGGCGGGGCTGGCTTGCGAGCCAGGGGGACTGAAGCTTTCTTT | CASSQGGAGLRARGTEAFF
TRBJ1-2 | TRBD1 | - | TRBV4-1 | TGCGCCAGCAGCCAAGGCGGACAGGGACGGCCTGGCTACACCTTC | CASSQGGQGRPGYTF
TRBJ1-2 | TRBD1 | few | TRBV14 | TGTGCCAGCAGCCGCCTAGGGGGCGCAAGTGGCTACACCTTC | CASSRLGGASGYTF
TRBJ2-7 | TRBD1 | - | TRBV23-1 | TGCGCCAGCCATCCGGGACAGGGGGCTTCCTACGAGCAGTACTTC | CASHPGQGASYEQYF
TRBJ2-5 | - | - | TRBV5-5 | TGTGCCAGCAGTACCCGAGGCGACGGGGCCTGGCAAGAGACCCAGTACTTC | CASSTRGDGAWQETQYF
TRBJ1-3 | - | - | TRBV30 | TGTGCCTGGAGTGGATGGGGACAAGGAAACACCATATATTTT | CAWSGWGQGNTIYF
TRBJ2-1 | TRBD2 | - | TRBV9 | TGTGCCAGCAGCGCCTTAGCGGGAGACAACAATGAGCAGTTCTTC | CASSALAGDNNEQFF
TRBJ2-1 | - | - | TRBV7-2 | TGTGCCAGCAGCCCGGGGGTGCAGCTCAATGAGCAGTTCTTC | CASSPGVQLNEQFF
TRBJ1-2 | - | - | TRBV2 | TGTGCCAGCAGTGGGAGGGGCTATGGCTACACCTTC | CASSGRGYGYTF
TRBJ2-1 | - | - | TRBV19 | TGTGCCAGTAGTATAGTCTTCACGCAGGGGACTTCAAATGAGCAGTTCTTC | CASSIVFTQGTSNEQFF